The 17 T cell receptor beta chains below were found in one sample sequenced in a study of T cells after yellow fever vaccination. TCRdb reprocessed the 5' RACE reads with MiXCR, giving one entry per CDR3 protein. Of tens of thousands of distinct CDR3 sequences listed, around 7.9% are singletons. Sequences were derived from CD8+ T cells sorted from PBMCs, sampled roughly 10 days after the first yellow fever vaccination. Receptors were obtained from a young man who received the YFV17D yellow fever vaccine.

This clonotype was counted ten times or more. This sequence joins TRBV10-3 and TRBJ2-7; D unclear. Trimming removed 2 bases from V and 5 bases from J, with 10 bases in between. This CDR3 has 13 residues. Germline CDR1 ENHRY, CDR2 SYGVKD. The CDR3 is CAISEQPVDEQYV. DNA of the CDR3: TGTGCCATCAGTGAGCAGCCCGTGGACGAGCAGTACGTC.

This clonotype was observed a handful of times. The V call is TRBV9, the J call TRBJ2-5, with 9 bases aligning to TRBD1. V dropped 0 bases and J dropped 11; count of bases not matched to a gene: 2. The CDR3 is 12 residues long. Per the germline V gene, CDR1 is SGDLS and CDR2 is YYNGEE. The CDR3 DNA reads TGTGCCAGCAGCGTAGGGGACAGGGAACAGTACTTC. Amino acids: CASSVGDREQYF.

The rearrangement joins TRBV27 to TRBJ2-2; D gene unclear. V was trimmed by 3 bases and J by 1 base, leaving 15 bases between them. Germline CDR1 reads MNHEY; CDR2 reads SMNVEV (reference sequence). This CDR3 has 17 residues. The chain's CDR3 is CASSLGNPSWNTGELFF. DNA for the CDR3: TGTGCCAGCAGTTTGGGCAATCCCTCTTGGAACACCGGGGAGCTGTTTTTT.

The chain employs TRBV4-1 and TRBJ1-1; TRBD1 might be the D (6 bases). The germline CDR1 and CDR2 sequences are MGHRA and YSYEKL. Trimming removed 7 bases at V and 4 bases at J, with 16 bases between. The CDR3 runs 14 residues. The CDR3 reads CASTAGAPVTEAFF. The CDR3 nucleotides are TGCGCCAGCACCGCGGGGGCGCCAGTCACTGAAGCTTTCTTT.

The rearrangement joins TRBV7-2 to TRBJ1-5, with D possibly matching TRBD1 (5 bases). Germline CDR1 SGHTA, CDR2 FQGNSA. The CDR3 loop spans 16 amino acids. V was clipped by 2 bases and J by 0 bases, with 11 bases between them. CDR3 loop: CASSLWGGNSNQPQHF. Written as DNA, the CDR3 is TGTGCCAGCAGCTTATGGGGCGGAAATAGCAATCAGCCCCAGCATTTT.

This clonotype was counted ten times or more. The gene calls are TRBV11-2 and TRBJ2-7; D gene uncertain. The CDR3 has 13 amino acids. From germline, CDR1 is SGHAT and CDR2 FQNNGV. V lost 1 base and J lost 4, with 8 bases in between. CDR3 in DNA: TGTGCCAGCAGCTTAGTCGTCGGATACGAGCAGTACTTC. Translating it yields CASSLVVGYEQYF.

This clonotype is medium-sized. The chain links TRBV3-1 to TRBJ2-1, with TRBD2 matching over 9 bases. The junction had 2 bases not matched to a gene; V was cut back by 11 bases and J by 0 bases. Germline-derived CDR1 and CDR2 are LGHDT and YNNKEL (reference sequence). The CDR3 totals 13 residues. This CDR3 reads CAAGGSSYNEQFF. CDR3 DNA: TGTGCCGCGGGGGGGAGCTCCTACAATGAGCAGTTCTTC.

This clonotype was observed a few times. The CDR3 coding sequence is TGCGCCAGCAGGTCCGGGACAGGGTTCAATGGCTACACCTTC. Protein: CASRSGTGFNGYTF. V and J are TRBV5-1 and TRBJ1-2; 9 positions match TRBD1. The CDR3 has 14 amino acids. The V and J ends lost 5 bases and 6 bases, in that order; junction bases with no gene match: 8. Germline V lookup: CDR1 SGHRS, CDR2 YFSETQ.

The sample holds many counts of this clonotype. V and J are TRBV15 and TRBJ2-1, with D tentatively TRBD1 or TRBD2 (6 bases each). This CDR3 spans 15 amino acids. The V end was cut by 0 bases, the J end by 8 bases, with 14 bases between. CDR1 is LNHNV, CDR2 YYDKDF, per germline (reference sequence). The CDR3 nucleotides are TGTGCCACCAGCAGAGAGGGGGGCAGGGGAGATGAGCAGTTCTTC. It codes for CATSREGGRGDEQFF.

In its sample, this clonotype was seen many times. The J gene is TRBJ2-1, the V gene TRBV9; TRBD1 or TRBD2 may be the D gene (6 bases each). From germline, CDR1 is SGDLS and CDR2 YYNGEE. The CDR3 runs 15 residues. V lost 1 base and J lost 2, with 10 bases in between. The chain's CDR3 is CASSVQGTPYNEQFF. CDR3 in DNA: TGTGCCAGCAGCGTACAGGGGACTCCCTACAATGAGCAGTTCTTC.

The V and J genes are TRBV30 and TRBJ2-1; D gene uncertain. Germline V gene lookup returns CDR1 GTSNPN and CDR2 SVGIG (reference sequence). Trimming pared 0 bases from V and 7 bases from J, leaving 4 bases between. The CDR3 contains 11 residues. CDR3 protein: CAWSVVNEQFF. In DNA form, the CDR3 reads TGTGCCTGGAGTGTCGTAAATGAGCAGTTCTTC.

Ten or more counts support this clonotype. This chain joins TRBV5-4 and TRBJ1-2; possibly TRBD1 for D (6 bases). CDR1 and CDR2 (germline): SGHNT, YYREEE (reference sequence). There are 11 residues in the CDR3. Trimming left V 4 bases short and J 10 bases short, with 11 bases between. CDR3 amino acids: CASSATGYYTF. In DNA form, the CDR3 reads TGTGCCAGCAGCGCCACAGGGTACTACACCTTC.

This chain uses TRBV5-1 with TRBJ2-7, with TRBD2 identical over 7 bases. The CDR3 is made up of 13 amino acids. With V trimmed by 6 bases and J by 5 bases, 8 bases remained unmatched. Germline-derived CDR1 and CDR2 are SGHRS and YFSETQ. For the CDR3, the DNA is TGCGCCAGCAACTATCTGGGGGGGGACGAGCAGTACTTC. Encoded protein: CASNYLGGDEQYF. Based on the CDR3 plus reference TRBV5-1 and TRBJ2-7, the full variable domain is KAGVTQTPRYLIKTRGQQVTLSCSPISGHRSVSWYQQTPGQGLQFLFEYFSETQRNKGNFPGRFSGRQFSNSRSEMNVSTLELGDSALYLCASNYLGGDEQYFGPGTRLTVT.

This clonotype appeared many times. The chain joins TRBV11-2 to TRBJ2-5; 13 bases map to TRBD2. The V gene end was trimmed by 2 bases and the J gene end by 7 bases; junction bases not matched to a gene: 10. CDR3 size: 17 residues. CDR1 is SGHAT, CDR2 FQNNGV, per germline. The DNA for the CDR3 is TGTGCCAGCAGCTTAAGACTAGCGGGGGGCTTTTCGGTGACCCAGTACTTC. Translation: CASSLRLAGGFSVTQYF.

There are many counts of this clonotype. This sequence joins TRBV4-3 and TRBJ2-1, with D perhaps matching TRBD1 or TRBD2 (5 bases each). The germline V gene has CDR1 LGHNA and CDR2 YSLEER. Trimming left V 0 bases short and J 7 bases short, with 16 bases between. This CDR3 comprises 16 residues. The CDR3 region is CASSQDSGPGINEQFF. The CDR3 DNA sequence: TGCGCCAGCAGCCAAGATTCGGGACCGGGGATTAATGAGCAGTTCTTC.

The CDR3 is CSGSLDRGNEQFF. The CDR3 DNA follows: TGCAGCGGGTCGTTGGACAGGGGTAATGAGCAGTTCTTC. The chain couples TRBV29-1 to TRBJ2-1; the match to TRBD1 covers 9 bases. This CDR3 has 13 residues. J gave up 7 bases and V 7 bases, and 8 bases lay outside the gene matches. In germline, CDR1 is SQVTM, CDR2 ANQGSEA.

This clonotype was counted many times. The genes are TRBV25-1 and TRBJ2-1; D is unresolved. V lost 4 bases and J lost 6, with 4 bases in between. The CDR3 runs to 11 residues. In germline, CDR1 is MGHDK, CDR2 SYGVNS. This CDR3 is CASSGANEQFF. CDR3 sequence (DNA): TGTGCCAGCAGTGGGGCCAATGAGCAGTTCTTC.